This TCR beta chain stems from a study of T cell changes during pregnancy in multiple sclerosis. Method: immunoSEQ multiplex PCR; TCRdb's copy keeps in-frame clones and lacks some. The sample contains over 55,000 clones, 93% of which appear only once. This material consisted of peripheral blood, taken after pregnancy. The TCR comes from a female donor with multiple sclerosis, enrolled in a pregnancy study.

CDR3 protein: CASSRPDRGYEQFF. Written as DNA, the CDR3 is TGTGCCAGCAGTAGACCGGACAGGGGCTATGAGCAGTTCTTC. The chain combines TRBV25-1 with TRBJ2-1; 9 positions match TRBD1. Germline-derived CDR1 and CDR2 are MGHDK and SYGVNS. The CDR3 has 14 amino acids. The V gene end was trimmed by 5 bases and the J gene end by 8 bases; junction bases not matched to a gene: 7.